This T cell receptor (beta chain) was observed in a study of shared clonotypes between healthy human individuals. Everyone who donated was a Caucasian adult who lived in Nashville, Tennessee. The data were produced by immunoSEQ multiplex PCR, yet TCRdb's version contains in-frame clones alone and is incomplete. Of 2 million to 2.5 million clones in the sample, about 92% were seen once. Germline V CDR1 and CDR2: SGDLS, YYNGEE. The CDR3 consists of 17 residues. The V and J ends lost 4 bases and 2 bases respectively, with 22 bases between them. The receptor was derived from a man aged 18-30 years in good health. Some clones in this sample may be carry-over from other donors' samples. This sequence joins TRBV9 and TRBJ2-7; D might be TRBD2 (6 bases). The sequenced sample consisted of naive CD4+ T cells from PBMCs. The subset here: CD45RA+ positively selected. The CDR3: CASSPYAAGTLPYEQYF. The CDR3 DNA follows: TGTGCCAGCAGCCCTTACGCAGCGGGCACATTACCCTACGAGCAGTACTTC.